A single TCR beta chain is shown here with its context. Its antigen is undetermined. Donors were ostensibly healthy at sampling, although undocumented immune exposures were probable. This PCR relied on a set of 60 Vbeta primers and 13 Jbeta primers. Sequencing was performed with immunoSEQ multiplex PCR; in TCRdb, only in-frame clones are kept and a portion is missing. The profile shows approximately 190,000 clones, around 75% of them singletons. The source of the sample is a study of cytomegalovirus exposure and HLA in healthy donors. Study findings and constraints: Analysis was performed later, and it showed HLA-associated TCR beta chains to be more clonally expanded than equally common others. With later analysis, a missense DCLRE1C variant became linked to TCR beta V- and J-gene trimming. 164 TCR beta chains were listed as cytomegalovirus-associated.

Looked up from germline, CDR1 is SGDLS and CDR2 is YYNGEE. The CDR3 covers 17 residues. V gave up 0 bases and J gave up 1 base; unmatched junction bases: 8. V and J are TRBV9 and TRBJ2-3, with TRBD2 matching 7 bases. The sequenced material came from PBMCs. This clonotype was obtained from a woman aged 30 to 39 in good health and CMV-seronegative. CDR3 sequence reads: CASSVDEREPRTDTQYF. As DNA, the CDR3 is TGTGCCAGCAGCGTAGACGAGCGGGAACCCCGCACAGATACGCAGTATTTT. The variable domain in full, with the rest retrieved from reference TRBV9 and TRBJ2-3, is DSGVTQTPKHLITATGQRVTLRCSPRSGDLSVYWYQQSLDQGLQFLIQYYNGEERAKGNILERFSAQQFPDLHSELNLSSLELGDSALYFCASSVDEREPRTDTQYFGPGTRLTVL.